This T cell receptor beta chain was identified during a study of T cell responses to AZD1222 COVID-19 vaccine. The method was immunoSEQ multiplex PCR; TCRdb's version includes in-frame clones alone and lacks a portion of them. The table has under 200,000 clones, more than 90% seen once; the top ten hold roughly 4%. The TCR originated in an adult who received the MenACWY meningococcal vaccine as a control. The sample was peripheral blood, taken 28 days after the second dose of the MenACWY control vaccine.

CDR3 in amino acids: CASSEGQGYGYTF. In DNA, the CDR3 is TGCGCCAGCAGCGAAGGCCAGGGCTATGGCTACACCTTC. The gene calls are TRBV5-1 and TRBJ1-2; D might be TRBD1 (5 bases). The CDR3 consists of 13 residues. The germline V gene encodes CDR1 SGHRS and CDR2 YFSETQ. V shed 4 bases and J shed 4 bases, with 11 bases lying between them.